Shown below are 8 T cell receptor beta chains from a single sample sequenced in a study of molecular identifiers for immune sequencing clone quantification (dated by TCRdb to 2016 to 2019). Library construction relied on PCR. The data were produced on a NextSeq 500. TCRdb handled the public reads itself, with Q25 trimming in fastp and clone calling in MiXCR, and kept productive beta chains. A single entry per CDR3 protein holds the most common genes and DNA from its merged rows. The table for this sample lists 40,000 to 65,000 distinct CDR3 sequences; roughly a third of them were counted only once. Jointly, the top ten make up 3% to 4% of the sample. Sequenced input: naive CD8+ T cells from blood, with Jurkat cell RNA spiked in. Interpreted using the paper, the cell subset or site label stands for: FACS-sorted CD8+CD4-CCR7+CD45RA+ naive T cells. The receptors originated from a human donor in good health. Some libraries in this study had Jurkat cell RNA spiked in.

The CDR3 nucleotides read TGTGCCAGCAGCCGCCCTACAGGGGCCACTGAAGCTTTCTTT. It yields the protein CASSRPTGATEAFF. V is TRBV7-9 and J is TRBJ1-1, with TRBD1 matching over 7 bases. CDR1 and CDR2 (germline): SEHNR, FQNEAQ (reference sequence). The CDR3 covers 14 residues. V gave up 5 bases and J gave up 4 bases; unmatched junction bases: 7.

The rearrangement links TRBV3-1 to TRBJ2-7; D unclear. This CDR3 is built from 17 residues. Trimming removed 0 bases from V and 2 bases from J, with 17 bases in between. In germline, CDR1 is LGHDT, CDR2 YNNKEL (reference sequence). CDR3 amino acids: CASSQDMGRADPYEQYF. In nucleotides, the CDR3 is TGTGCCAGCAGCCAAGATATGGGTCGGGCCGACCCCTACGAGCAGTACTTC.

A remark on this clonotype: Since a much larger clone is just one base distant, this may be a read error. The J gene is TRBJ2-7, the V gene TRBV18; no clear D gene. CDR1 is KGHSH, CDR2 LQKENI, per germline. The CDR3 is made up of 11 amino acids. The CDR3 is CASSPEYEQCF. The CDR3, as DNA: TGTGCCAGCTCACCCGAGTACGAGCAGTGCTTC. The full variable domain, in which reference TRBV18 and TRBJ2-7 provide the parts outside the CDR3, is NAGVMQNPRHLVRRRGQEARLRCSPMKGHSHVYWYRQLPEEGLKFMVYLQKENIIDESGMPKERFSAEFPKEGPSILRIQQVVRGDSAAYFCASSPEYEQCFGPGTRLTVT.

V is TRBV3-1 and J is TRBJ2-3, with 11 bases that match TRBD1. V dropped 0 bases and J dropped 0; count of bases not matched to a gene: 8. The CDR3 spans 19 residues. Germline lookup yields CDR1 LGHDT and CDR2 YNNKEL (reference sequence). The chain's CDR3 is CASSQDVGQGGSSTDTQYF. CDR3 in DNA: TGTGCCAGCAGCCAAGACGTGGGACAGGGGGGGTCTAGCACAGATACGCAGTATTTT.

V gene TRBV20-1 combines with J gene TRBJ2-6; D gene uncertain. The CDR3 covers 15 residues. The germline V gene has CDR1 DFQATT and CDR2 SNEGSKA (reference sequence). The CDR3 loop reads CRALRPPSGANVLTF. In DNA form, the CDR3 reads TGCAGAGCTCTCCGCCCCCCCTCTGGGGCCAACGTCCTGACTTTC.

Remarks on this clonotype: A much larger clone lies a single base off, so this may be a read error. This chain uses TRBV20-1 with TRBJ2-3, with D hard to call. Germline lookup yields CDR1 DFQATT and CDR2 SNEGSKA (reference sequence). The CDR3 loop spans 13 amino acids. As DNA, the CDR3 is TGCAGAGCTAGTGGGCAAGATACAGATACGCAGTATTTT. Translated, it gives CRASGQDTDTQYF.

This clonotype showed up just a few times. The rearrangement joins TRBV12-3 or TRBV12-4 to TRBJ2-5; D unresolved. The CDR3 is 11 amino acids. Trimming took off 4 bases at V and 7 bases at J, with 7 bases between the two ends. CDR3 nucleotide sequence: TGTGCCAGCAGTTCCGAAGGGACCCAGTACTTC. Amino acids: CASSSEGTQYF.

The chain uses TRBV27 and TRBJ1-1, with 9 bases that match TRBD1. The germline V gene has CDR1 MNHEY and CDR2 SMNVEV (reference sequence). The ends lost 4 bases at V and 1 base at J; junction bases unmatched: 1. This CDR3 has 14 residues. In nucleotides, the CDR3 is TGTGCCAGCAGTTACAGGGGGCCGAACACTGAAGCTTTCTTT. This codes for CASSYRGPNTEAFF.